This record looks at one T cell receptor (beta chain) sequence and its context. The antigen remains undetermined. The sample belongs to a study of cytomegalovirus exposure and HLA in healthy donors. On the study more broadly: Genetic ancestry analysis placed over 75% of the 300 to 500 donors that were genotyped in the Caucasian-associated cluster. Study-wide results and caveats: As a later analysis showed, several of the most significant clusters appeared to be linked to common viral pathogens. Cytomegalovirus association was assigned to 170 or so TCR beta chains. Rates of TCR association differed by HLA locus in a later analysis, with DRB1 highest and HLA-C lowest.

The CDR3 covers 12 residues. CDR1 and CDR2 (germline): WNHNN, SYGVQD (reference sequence). V lost 4 bases, J lost 7 bases, and 11 bases lay in between. PCR amplification relied on 60 Vbeta primers (plus 13 Jbeta primers). The protocol was immunoSEQ multiplex PCR, while the TCRdb copy is restricted to in-frame clones and leaves out a portion. The sample carries about 62,000 clones, about 87% recorded once. V is TRBV10-1 and J is TRBJ2-7, with D possibly being TRBD2 (5 bases). The sequence came from a man younger than 35 in good health and CMV-seronegative. Material: PBMCs. The CDR3 DNA is TGCGCCAGCAGTGCCGGGATGGGGGAGCAGTACTTC. Its translation: CASSAGMGEQYF.